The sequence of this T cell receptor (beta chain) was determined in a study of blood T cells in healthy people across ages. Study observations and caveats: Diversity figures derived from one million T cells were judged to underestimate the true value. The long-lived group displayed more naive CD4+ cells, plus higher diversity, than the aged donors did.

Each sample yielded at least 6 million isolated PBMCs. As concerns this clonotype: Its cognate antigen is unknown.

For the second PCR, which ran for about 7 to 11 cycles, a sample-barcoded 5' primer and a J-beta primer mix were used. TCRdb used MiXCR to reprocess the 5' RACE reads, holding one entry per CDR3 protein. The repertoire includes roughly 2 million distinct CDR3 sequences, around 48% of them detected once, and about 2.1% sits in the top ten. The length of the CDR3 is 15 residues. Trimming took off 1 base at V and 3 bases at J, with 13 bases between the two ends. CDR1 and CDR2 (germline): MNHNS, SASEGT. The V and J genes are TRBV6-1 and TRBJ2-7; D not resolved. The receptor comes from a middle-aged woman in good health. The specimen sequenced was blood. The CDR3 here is CASSEDRHHNYEQYF. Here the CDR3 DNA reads TGTGCCAGCAGTGAAGACCGGCACCACAACTACGAGCAGTACTTC.